Each of the 17 T cell receptor beta chains below was sequenced from the same sample in a study of spatial heterogeneity in lung cancer. Each CDR3 protein is one row after TCRdb ran MiXCR on the 5' RACE reads. Of 40,000 to 50,000 distinct CDR3 sequences listed, about 10% were seen once; the top ten hold 17%. Time point meaning: blood at routine non-recurrence follow-up after resection. The starting material was PBMCs, obtained at follow-up. The receptors here all came from a female donor with early-stage non-small cell lung cancer.

The chain links TRBV11-2 to TRBJ2-7; a possible D gene is TRBD2 (5 bases). Trimming pared 1 base from V and 2 bases from J, leaving 18 bases between. The CDR3 length is 17 residues. CDR1 SGHAT and CDR2 FQNNGV come from the germline V gene. DNA for the CDR3: TGTGCCAGCAGCTTAGGCTACCAACTTCGGACTGCCTACGAGCAGTACTTC. Translation gives CASSLGYQLRTAYEQYF.

This clonotype has a count of ten or more. The chain has TRBV28 and TRBJ2-7; tentatively, D is TRBD2 (5 bases). V was cut by 2 bases and J by 2 bases, with 13 bases left in between. The CDR3 contains 15 residues. In germline, CDR1 is MDHEN, CDR2 SYDVKM. The CDR3 region has the DNA TGTGCCAGCAGTTTAGAGAGGGCCAGCGCCTACGAGCAGTACTTC. Residues: CASSLERASAYEQYF.

The sample holds many counts of this clonotype. The CDR3: CAISEVQETQYF. In nucleotides, the CDR3 is TGTGCCATCAGTGAGGTCCAAGAGACCCAGTACTTC. The chain uses TRBV10-3 and TRBJ2-5; D is unresolved. This CDR3 spans 12 amino acids. From germline, CDR1 is ENHRY and CDR2 SYGVKD. Between the trimmed V and J ends, which lost 2 bases and 1 base, there was a span of 2 bases.

DNA of the CDR3: TGTGCCAGCAGCCTTGACGGGGAAGAGCAGTACTTC. This translates into CASSLDGEEQYF. V usage is TRBV28 and J usage is TRBJ2-7; D might be TRBD2 (5 bases). V lost 6 bases and J lost 7, with 13 bases in between. CDR1 MDHEN and CDR2 SYDVKM come from the germline V gene. The CDR3 is made up of 12 amino acids.

In its sample, this clonotype was seen many times. This chain links TRBV20-1 with TRBJ2-7; D may be TRBD2 (6 bases). CDR1 DFQATT and CDR2 SNEGSKA come from the germline V gene (reference sequence). V lost 4 bases, J lost 3 bases, and 16 bases lay in between. CDR3 length: 14 amino acids. The CDR3 DNA reads as TGCAGTGCTACATCGGGGGTTGATTTCTACGAGCAGTACTTC. Translated, it gives CSATSGVDFYEQYF.

The chain links TRBV7-2 to TRBJ2-1; D is perhaps TRBD1 (5 bases). This CDR3 has 15 amino acids. Trimming pared 0 bases from V and 2 bases from J, leaving 8 bases between. Germline V gene sequence: CDR1 SGHTA, CDR2 FQGNSA. The CDR3 DNA sequence: TGTGCCAGCAGCTTAGCTACAGGCGCCTACAATGAGCAGTTCTTC. This codes for CASSLATGAYNEQFF.

This clonotype came up many times. The CDR3: CASSIGQAPQPQHF. DNA for the CDR3: TGTGCCAGTAGTATCGGGCAGGCGCCTCAGCCCCAGCATTTT. The chain combines TRBV19 with TRBJ1-5; D gene unclear. There are 14 residues in the CDR3. With 3 bases removed from V and 6 bases from J, the gap between germline ends came to 12 bases. From germline, CDR1 is LNHDA and CDR2 SQIVND (reference sequence).

The chain carries TRBV11-1 and TRBJ1-1; weak D call: TRBD1 (5 bases). This CDR3 has 16 residues. Germline-derived CDR1 and CDR2 are SGHAT and FQDESV (reference sequence). The germline V and J ends were trimmed by 5 bases and 0 bases, with 16 bases remaining between them. DNA of the CDR3: TGTGCCAGCAGCATAAGGCAGGGTGGGGTGAACACTGAAGCTTTCTTT. Protein product: CASSIRQGGVNTEAFF. Looking up the rest from reference TRBV11-1 and TRBJ1-1 gives the full variable domain: EAEVAQSPRYKITEKSQAVAFWCDPISGHATLYWYRQILGQGPELLVQFQDESVVDDSQLPKDRFSAERLKGVDSTLKIQPAELGDSAMYLCASSIRQGGVNTEAFFGQGTRLTVV.

This sequence joins TRBV5-1 and TRBJ1-1; 10 nucleotides align to TRBD1. The V gene's germline CDR1 is SGHRS and CDR2 YFSETQ. V was clipped by 2 bases and J by 7 bases; unmatched bases: 5. CDR3 size: 14 residues. Written as DNA, the CDR3 is TGCGCCAGCAGCTTCGGGACAGGGGAGGGTGAAGCTTTCTTT. This encodes CASSFGTGEGEAFF.

The V and J genes are TRBV5-1 and TRBJ2-3, with 7 bases that match TRBD2. Looked up from germline, CDR1 is SGHRS and CDR2 is YFSETQ. J was trimmed by 6 bases and V by 4 bases; bases with no gene match: 8. CDR3 length: 14 amino acids. The CDR3: CASSRGEGMDTQYF. In nucleotides, the CDR3 is TGCGCCAGCAGCCGAGGGGAGGGGATGGATACGCAGTATTTT.

The chain employs TRBV4-2 and TRBJ2-1, with 10 bases aligning to TRBD2. Germline-derived CDR1 and CDR2 are LGHNA and YNFKEQ. Trimming cost V 0 bases and J 5 bases; bases outside gene matches: 4. The CDR3 contains 16 residues. The CDR3 reads CASSQDTLAGDNEQFF. The DNA of the CDR3 is TGTGCCAGCAGCCAAGATACCCTAGCGGGGGACAATGAGCAGTTCTTC.

The table lists this clonotype with many counts. The CDR3 protein is CASSRGQGGQETQYF. The CDR3 DNA reads as TGCGCCAGCAGCCGGGGACAGGGGGGACAAGAGACCCAGTACTTC. The chain recombines TRBV5-1 with TRBJ2-5; TRBD1 agrees at 11 bases. This CDR3 is 15 amino acids long. Looked up from germline, CDR1 is SGHRS and CDR2 is YFSETQ. V lost 4 bases to trimming and J lost 2 bases; unmatched junction nucleotides: 4. Supplemented by reference TRBV5-1 and TRBJ2-5, the full variable domain reads KAGVTQTPRYLIKTRGQQVTLSCSPISGHRSVSWYQQTPGQGLQFLFEYFSETQRNKGNFPGRFSGRQFSNSRSEMNVSTLELGDSALYLCASSRGQGGQETQYFGPGTRLLVL.

This clonotype came up a few times. The chain has TRBV27 and TRBJ1-1; TRBD1 might be the D (5 bases). Between the trimmed V and J ends, which lost 5 bases and 2 bases, there was a span of 15 bases. CDR3 length: 15 residues. In germline, CDR1 is MNHEY, CDR2 SMNVEV (reference sequence). DNA for the CDR3: TGTGCCAGCAGTACCAGGGAGCTGGATAACACTGAAGCTTTCTTT. Translating gives CASSTRELDNTEAFF.

There are many counts of this clonotype. J is TRBJ1-2 and V is TRBV29-1; D ambiguous. Trimming pared 3 bases from V and 3 bases from J, leaving 11 bases between. Germline CDR1 SQVTM, CDR2 ANQGSEA. The CDR3 runs to 13 residues. CDR3 loop: CSVDGEGDYGYTF. The DNA of the CDR3 is TGCAGCGTTGATGGGGAGGGCGACTATGGCTACACCTTC.

This clonotype came up many times. The chain recombines TRBV6-6 with TRBJ2-7; the match to TRBD1 covers 9 bases. The CDR3 consists of 16 residues. Germline CDR1 is MNHNY and CDR2 is SVGAGI (reference sequence). V was clipped by 8 bases and J by 5 bases; unmatched bases: 16. DNA of the CDR3: TGTGCCAGCTCGGGACAGGGAGCTTTCGGGCGGAACGAGCAGTACTTC. Translated: CASSGQGAFGRNEQYF.

This sequence joins TRBV11-2 and TRBJ2-1; the D call may be TRBD1 or TRBD2 (6 bases each). Germline V gives CDR1 SGHAT, CDR2 FQNNGV. Trimming stripped 3 bases from V and 9 bases from J, with 12 bases between. The CDR3 loop spans 13 amino acids. The CDR3 DNA is TGTGCCAGCAGCTTGTCGGGGGCAGGTGAGCAGTTCTTC. Its translation: CASSLSGAGEQFF.

The chain combines TRBV20-1 with TRBJ2-3; D may match TRBD1 or TRBD2 (5 bases each). The germline V and J ends were trimmed by 3 bases and 0 bases, with 13 bases remaining between them. Germline assignment: CDR1 DFQATT and CDR2 SNEGSKA (reference sequence). This CDR3 contains 15 residues. The CDR3 sequence is CSARGRDVSTDTQYF. DNA for the CDR3: TGCAGTGCTAGGGGCCGGGACGTAAGCACAGATACGCAGTATTTT.